Listed here are 17 T cell receptor beta chains from one sample, sequenced in a study of T cells in Graves' hyperthyroidism and ophthalmopathy. Amplified TCR beta CDR3 regions came from RNA transcripts. First-round RT-PCR with HTBI primers amplified the TCR CDR3 region. One entry per CDR3 protein results from TCRdb running MiXCR on the multiplex PCR reads. The sample yields some 360,000 distinct CDR3 sequences, approximately 14% seen once. Sequenced input: blood. The receptors here all came from a woman in her fifties or sixties with Graves' hyperthyroidism.

A note on this clonotype: This may come from a read error, since a much larger clone is one base off. Because it lacks the conserved phenylalanine or tryptophan at the end, this CDR3 is likely a read error. CDR3 coding DNA: TGTGCCAGCAGTTACTCAGACAGGGAGGCTTTCCTT. Translation: CASSYSDREAFL. The rearrangement joins TRBV12-3 or TRBV12-4 to TRBJ1-1, with 7 bases aligning to TRBD1. The CDR3 spans 12 residues. Trimming cost V 4 bases and J 11 bases; bases outside gene matches: 7.

With respect to this clonotype: At one boundary the junction diverges from the germline segment, which might be a read error. The V call is TRBV18, the J call TRBJ1-3; D might be TRBD1 (6 bases). This CDR3 has 18 amino acids. Germline loops: CDR1 KGHSH, CDR2 LQKENI. The CDR3 DNA follows: TGTGCCAGCTCACCAACCCGGATCGGACAGCTCTCTGGGAACACCATATATTTT. Translating gives CASSPTRIGQLSGNTIYF.

This clonotype was observed at least ten times. V and J are TRBV28 and TRBJ1-1, with 8 bases aligning to TRBD1. The CDR3 spans 14 residues. The junction had 3 bases not matched to a gene; V was cut back by 6 bases and J by 0 bases. Germline V lookup: CDR1 MDHEN, CDR2 SYDVKM. CDR3 protein: CASSDRGLNTEAFF. The CDR3 nucleotides are TGTGCCAGCAGCGACAGGGGCCTGAACACTGAAGCTTTCTTT.

The chain recombines TRBV7-9 with TRBJ1-4; D is uncertain. Germline V gives CDR1 SEHNR, CDR2 FQNEAQ (reference sequence). This CDR3 is 11 amino acids long. V gave up 8 bases and J gave up 1 base, with 2 bases separating them. The CDR3 loop is CASGTNEKLFF. In nucleotides, the CDR3 is TGTGCCAGCGGAACTAATGAAAAACTGTTTTTT.

This clonotype showed up many times. The V and J genes are TRBV2 and TRBJ2-1, with D possibly being TRBD1 (5 bases). Germline V gene data show CDR1 as SNHLY and CDR2 as FYNNEI. The V and J ends lost 6 bases and 0 bases respectively, with 12 bases between them. The CDR3 consists of 15 residues. This chain's CDR3 is CASSPPGNSYNEQFF. Written as DNA, the CDR3 is TGTGCCAGCAGCCCTCCAGGGAACTCCTACAATGAGCAGTTCTTC.

In its sample, this clonotype was seen many times. The V call is TRBV7-9, the J call TRBJ2-7; D gene uncertain. This CDR3 contains 15 residues. V lost 5 bases to trimming and J lost 0 bases, with 14 bases between them. Germline CDR1 SEHNR, CDR2 FQNEAQ (reference sequence). The DNA of the CDR3 is TGTGCCAGCAGCACAATTAGCCTTAGCTCCTACGAGCAGTACTTC. The encoded protein is CASSTISLSSYEQYF.

In its sample, this clonotype was seen a few times. This chain joins TRBV7-3 and TRBJ2-1, with TRBD2 matching over 8 bases. CDR1 SGHTA and CDR2 FQGTGA come from the germline V gene. Trimming removed 5 bases from V and 8 bases from J; junction bases left unmatched: 14. The CDR3 is 16 amino acids. The CDR3 sequence: CASSQKTSESVDEQFF. For the CDR3, the DNA is TGTGCCAGCAGCCAAAAGACTAGCGAGAGTGTGGATGAGCAGTTCTTC.

There are many counts of this clonotype. V is TRBV27 and J is TRBJ1-1; tentatively, D is TRBD1 (6 bases). Germline values: CDR1 MNHEY, CDR2 SMNVEV (reference sequence). Deletions cut 2 bases from V and 5 bases from J, with 15 bases between. This CDR3 has 15 residues. The CDR3, as DNA: TGTGCCAGCAGTTTAGGACCAGGGGTGGGGACTGAAGCTTTCTTT. It encodes CASSLGPGVGTEAFF.

This clonotype was seen ten or more times. The CDR3 sequence: CASSFLATSTEQYF. In nucleotides, the CDR3 is TGTGCCAGCAGTTTCCTAGCGACCTCAACCGAGCAGTACTTC. The rearrangement joins TRBV12-3 or TRBV12-4 to TRBJ2-7; TRBD2 might be the D (6 bases). This CDR3 is 14 amino acids long. V was shortened by 3 bases and J by 6 bases, with 15 bases between the two germline ends.

This clonotype was detected ten times or more. The chain links TRBV6-9 to TRBJ1-4; a weak D match, TRBD1 (6 bases). V was clipped by 0 bases and J by 4 bases, with 18 bases between them. CDR3 size: 18 residues. Germline V gene sequence: CDR1 MNHGY, CDR2 SVAAGI. Here the CDR3 reads CASSYSGSEGEGNEKLFF. DNA of the CDR3: TGTGCCAGCAGTTATTCAGGCTCGGAGGGGGAGGGTAATGAAAAACTGTTTTTT.

This clonotype was picked up a small number of times. The chain uses TRBV10-3 and TRBJ1-4; no clear D. Germline CDR1 is ENHRY and CDR2 is SYGVKD. This CDR3 has 14 residues. Between the trimmed V and J ends, which lost 4 bases and 3 bases, there was a span of 9 bases. This CDR3 reads CAISGTGSNEKLFF. The CDR3 DNA reads as TGTGCCATCAGTGGCACCGGGTCTAATGAAAAACTGTTTTTT.

This clonotype was recorded many times. A read error may be the cause here, since a much bigger clone is one base away. The chain links TRBV7-9 to TRBJ2-1; 13 bases are shared with TRBD2. Germline loops: CDR1 SEHNR, CDR2 FQNEAQ (reference sequence). With V trimmed by 1 base and J by 8 bases, 2 bases remained unmatched. The CDR3 runs to 15 residues. CDR3 loop: CASSLGTSGSYEQFF. CDR3 DNA sequence: TGTGCCAGCAGCTTAGGGACTAGCGGGAGTTATGAGCAGTTCTTC.

The chain is built from TRBV29-1 and TRBJ2-7, with 9 positions matching TRBD1. The CDR3 consists of 15 residues. Germline V lookup: CDR1 SQVTM, CDR2 ANQGSEA. V lost 7 bases, J lost 1 base, and 11 bases stayed unmatched. The CDR3 DNA follows: TGCAGCGGAACGGGACAGGGATCGATTTCCTACGAGCAGTACTTC. Translation: CSGTGQGSISYEQYF.

This clonotype was counted between two and nine times. The J gene is TRBJ1-6, the V gene TRBV6-1, with a tentative D call TRBD1 (5 bases). Germline assignment: CDR1 MNHNS and CDR2 SASEGT. This CDR3 comprises 15 residues. Trimming cost V 3 bases and J 5 bases, with 11 bases left between them. CDR3 sequence reads: CASSERRGDNSPLHF. CDR3 nucleotides: TGTGCCAGCAGTGAGCGGAGAGGGGATAATTCACCCCTCCACTTT.

This clonotype showed up many times. The genes are TRBV5-6 and TRBJ1-4; unclear D gene. V was shortened by 3 bases and J by 8 bases, with 17 bases between the two germline ends. The CDR3 covers 15 residues. Germline values: CDR1 SGHDT, CDR2 YYEEEE. The CDR3 sequence is CASSSPREVGEKLFF. The CDR3 DNA follows: TGTGCCAGCAGCTCCCCACGTGAGGTCGGAGAAAAACTGTTTTTT.

This clonotype was detected ten times or more. The V call is TRBV6-1, the J call TRBJ2-1; either TRBD1 or TRBD2 may supply D (7 bases each). Germline CDR1 and CDR2: MNHNS and SASEGT. Trimming took off 6 bases at V and 4 bases at J, with 25 bases between the two ends. CDR3 size: 18 residues. CDR3 bases: TGTGCCAGCAGCGACAGGGAAAGGGCCTCAGCGGGATACAATGAGCAGTTCTTC. Protein product: CASSDRERASAGYNEQFF.

This clonotype turned up a few times. The chain joins TRBV7-2 to TRBJ2-1; 9 nucleotides line up with TRBD2. This CDR3 region has 16 residues. Trimming at V came to 5 bases and at J to 4 bases, leaving 9 bases not matched to a gene. Germline V lookup: CDR1 SGHTA, CDR2 FQGNSA. CDR3 bases: TGTGCCAGCAGCCTCCGGACTAGCGTTCCATACAATGAGCAGTTCTTC. This sequence encodes CASSLRTSVPYNEQFF.